These 22 T cell receptor beta chains came from one sample sequenced in a study of CD8 T cells in Susac syndrome. It was with random hexamers that roughly 0.5 to 1 ug RNA was reverse transcribed. A single record per CDR3 protein comes from TCRdb applying MiXCR to the immunoSEQ multiplex PCR reads. This table holds about 90,000 distinct CDR3 sequences, approximately 96% found once. Material for sequencing was CD8+ T cells from PBMCs. These receptors were collected from a human donor with Susac syndrome.

The CDR3 sequence: CASSLARGGGNTEAFF. The CDR3 DNA follows: TGTGCCAGCAGCTTAGCGCGGGGAGGGGGCAACACTGAAGCTTTCTTT. The genes are TRBV7-2 and TRBJ1-1, with 7 bases fitting TRBD1. The V and J ends lost 0 bases and 2 bases, in that order; junction bases with no gene match: 6. Germline V CDR1 and CDR2: SGHTA, FQGNSA. This CDR3 is built from 16 residues.

V gene TRBV15 combines with J gene TRBJ2-2; D is unresolved. Germline V gene lookup returns CDR1 LNHNV and CDR2 YYDKDF (reference sequence). V lost 0 bases, J lost 6 bases, and 8 bases lay in between. The CDR3 is 14 amino acids. The CDR3 DNA sequence: TGTGCCACCAGCAGAGAAGTAGGGTCCGGGGAGCTGTTTTTT. Amino acids: CATSREVGSGELFF.

This chain connects TRBV10-3 to TRBJ1-1, with unresolved D. This CDR3 contains 13 residues. From germline, CDR1 is ENHRY and CDR2 SYGVKD. V was shortened by 2 bases and J by 1 base, with 5 bases between the two germline ends. The CDR3 region is CAISEETNTEAFF. Here the CDR3 DNA reads TGTGCCATCAGTGAGGAGACGAACACTGAAGCTTTCTTT.

The chain carries TRBV20-1 and TRBJ2-2; the D gene is possibly TRBD2 (6 bases). Deletions cut 2 bases from V and 5 bases from J, with 12 bases between. The length of the CDR3 is 14 residues. The germline CDR1 and CDR2 sequences are DFQATT and SNEGSKA (reference sequence). The CDR3 sequence is CSARQLAGTGELFF. As DNA, the CDR3 is TGCAGTGCTAGACAACTGGCGGGAACCGGGGAGCTGTTTTTT.

V is TRBV19 and J is TRBJ2-7, with 10 bases fitting TRBD2. The CDR3 sequence is 15 residues long. V lost 5 bases to trimming and J lost 4 bases; unmatched junction nucleotides: 8. CDR1 is LNHDA and CDR2 is SQIVND in the germline V gene (reference sequence). The chain's CDR3 is CASSAIAGGGYEQYF. The CDR3 coding sequence is TGTGCCAGTAGTGCCATAGCGGGGGGCGGGTACGAGCAGTACTTC.

This clonotype was observed once. The chain carries TRBV12-3 or TRBV12-4 and TRBJ1-6, with 8 bases aligning to TRBD1. The CDR3 runs to 14 residues. V lost 6 bases, J lost 9 bases, and 7 bases stayed unmatched. The DNA for the CDR3 is TGTGCCAGCAGAGGACAGGGTCTTTCTTCACCCCTCCACTTT. Protein: CASRGQGLSSPLHF.

This clonotype has just a few counts. The V and J genes are TRBV11-2 and TRBJ2-4; D call uncertain. Trimming removed 3 bases from V and 0 bases from J, with 6 bases in between. Germline lookup yields CDR1 SGHAT and CDR2 FQNNGV. The CDR3 loop spans 14 amino acids. The CDR3 here is CASSLALAKNIQYF. The CDR3 DNA reads as TGTGCCAGCAGCTTGGCCTTAGCCAAAAACATTCAGTACTTC.

The chain carries TRBV5-1 and TRBJ1-3, with a weak D call TRBD1 (5 bases). V was pared by 0 bases and J by 0 bases, with 10 bases between. This CDR3 region has 16 residues. In germline, CDR1 is SGHRS, CDR2 YFSETQ. The CDR3 nucleotides are TGCGCCAGCAGCTTGGACACCGGGGCCTCTGGAAACACCATATATTTT. Its translation is CASSLDTGASGNTIYF.

The chain uses TRBV4-2 and TRBJ1-2; TRBD1 is a possible D gene (6 bases). Trimming pared 0 bases from V and 6 bases from J, leaving 14 bases between. The length of the CDR3 is 15 residues. Germline V gene lookup returns CDR1 LGHNA and CDR2 YNFKEQ. The CDR3: CASSQEVETGNGYTF. The CDR3 DNA reads as TGTGCCAGCAGCCAAGAGGTCGAAACAGGGAATGGCTACACCTTC.

The chain links TRBV4-3 to TRBJ2-1; D call uncertain. Looked up from germline, CDR1 is LGHNA and CDR2 is YSLEER. Between the trimmed V and J ends, which lost 7 bases and 5 bases, there was a span of 18 bases. The CDR3 has 15 residues. This CDR3 reads CASNRLGLTDNEQFF. DNA of the CDR3: TGCGCCAGCAACCGATTGGGGTTGACTGACAATGAGCAGTTCTTC.

The chain carries TRBV20-1 and TRBJ2-7; 8 bases are a match to TRBD2. CDR3 size: 13 residues. V shed 5 bases, J shed 3 bases, and the junction held 6 bases outside the gene matches. Germline CDR1 is DFQATT and CDR2 is SNEGSKA (reference sequence). CDR3 residues: CSASAGLDYEQYF. CDR3 nucleotides: TGCAGTGCTTCGGCGGGACTAGACTACGAGCAGTACTTC.

J is TRBJ1-5 and V is TRBV20-1; D perhaps matches TRBD1 (6 bases). The CDR3 runs to 15 residues. Trimming cost V 4 bases and J 0 bases, with 13 bases left between them. Germline assignment: CDR1 DFQATT and CDR2 SNEGSKA (reference sequence). The CDR3 reads CSATSGADSNQPQHF. For the CDR3, the DNA is TGCAGTGCTACGTCAGGGGCGGATAGCAATCAGCCCCAGCATTTT.

The gene calls are TRBV15 and TRBJ2-3; D uncertain. CDR3 size: 17 residues. Germline-derived CDR1 and CDR2 are LNHNV and YYDKDF (reference sequence). V dropped 3 bases and J dropped 0 bases, with 16 bases sitting between them. As DNA, the CDR3 is TGTGCCACCAGCAGCACCAGCCGGGCTATGAGCACAGATACGCAGTATTTT. Encoded protein: CATSSTSRAMSTDTQYF.

The rearrangement links TRBV7-8 to TRBJ2-5; 8 nucleotides agree with TRBD1. CDR1 is SGHVS, CDR2 FQNEAQ, per germline. CDR3 length: 15 amino acids. With V trimmed by 4 bases and J by 5 bases, 9 bases remained unmatched. The CDR3 DNA reads as TGTGCCAGCAGCTCCCCGGCAGGGGGCAAGGAGACCCAGTACTTC. Encoded protein: CASSSPAGGKETQYF.

This clonotype was observed a single time. The chain carries TRBV4-2 and TRBJ1-2, with 7 bases matching TRBD1. The V gene end was trimmed by 0 bases and the J gene end by 3 bases; junction bases not matched to a gene: 13. Germline CDR1 and CDR2: LGHNA and YNFKEQ. CDR3 length: 18 residues. The CDR3 protein is CASSQEGPRQGGDYGYTF. DNA for the CDR3: TGTGCCAGCAGCCAAGAGGGACCAAGACAGGGTGGTGACTATGGCTACACCTTC.

This sequence joins TRBV6-4 and TRBJ1-1, with D tentatively TRBD1 (6 bases). The V end was cut by 3 bases, the J end by 5 bases, with 10 bases between. Germline V gene data show CDR1 as MRHNA and CDR2 as SNTAGT. There are 13 residues in the CDR3. This CDR3 is CASSEQGGTEAFF. CDR3 nucleotides: TGTGCCAGCAGTGAACAGGGAGGAACTGAAGCTTTCTTT.

V is TRBV30 and J is TRBJ2-1; TRBD2 matches 10 bases. The length of the CDR3 is 13 residues. The J segment lost 13 bases and the V segment lost 1 base, leaving 7 bases of the junction unmatched. Germline loops: CDR1 GTSNPN, CDR2 SVGIG (reference sequence). The CDR3 coding sequence is TGTGCCTGGAGTGCCGTAGCGGGGGGACATCAGTTCTTC. Protein product: CAWSAVAGGHQFF.

The sample holds one count of this clonotype. The CDR3 nucleotides read TGTGCCAGCAGCTTGTGGGGGGGCCTCGACGAGCAGTACTTC. Protein product: CASSLWGGLDEQYF. The V gene is TRBV5-6, the J gene TRBJ2-7; the D gene is possibly TRBD2 (7 bases). The germline V gene encodes CDR1 SGHDT and CDR2 YYEEEE. The CDR3 is 14 amino acids. V was clipped by 1 base and J by 5 bases, with 13 bases between them.

The rearrangement joins TRBV6-5 to TRBJ2-7; no reliable D call. CDR3 length: 13 residues. Trimming pared 2 bases from V and 2 bases from J, leaving 7 bases between. CDR1 MNHEY and CDR2 SVGAGI come from the germline V gene. The CDR3 region has the DNA TGTGCCAGCAGTTACGGTATGCCCTACGAGCAGTACTTC. Amino acids: CASSYGMPYEQYF.

The chain uses TRBV29-1 and TRBJ2-3; no clear D. CDR3 length: 12 amino acids. Trimming removed 2 bases at V and 3 bases at J, with 6 bases between. CDR1 and CDR2 from the germline V gene are SQVTM and ANQGSEA. CDR3: CSVESGTDTQYF. The CDR3, as DNA: TGCAGCGTTGAATCCGGGACAGATACGCAGTATTTT.

A single count supports this clonotype. The V gene is TRBV15, the J gene TRBJ2-3; the match to TRBD1 covers 9 bases. Germline trimming cut 3 bases from V and 10 bases from J; bases unmatched to any gene: 20. This CDR3 contains 18 residues. The germline gives CDR1 LNHNV, CDR2 YYDKDF (reference sequence). The CDR3 is CATSSGTGKHALLSAQYF. In nucleotides, the CDR3 is TGTGCCACCAGCAGCGGGACAGGGAAACACGCTCTATTATCTGCGCAGTATTTT. Using reference TRBV15 and TRBJ2-3 for the parts outside the CDR3, the full variable domain is DAMVIQNPRYQVTQFGKPVTLSCSQTLNHNVMYWYQQKSSQAPKLLFHYYDKDFNNEADTPDNFQSRRPNTSFCFLDIRSPGLGDTAMYLCATSSGTGKHALLSAQYFGPGTRLTVL.

The chain is built from TRBV30 and TRBJ1-2; D is possibly TRBD1 (5 bases). The ends were cut back, 7 bases at V and 2 bases at J, with 14 bases in the middle. CDR3 length equals 13 residues. Germline CDR1 reads GTSNPN; CDR2 reads SVGIG (reference sequence). CDR3 protein: CAYTGVLNYGYTF. In nucleotides, the CDR3 is TGTGCCTACACGGGGGTGTTGAACTATGGCTACACCTTC.